The next 22 T cell receptor beta chains were all read from a single sample in a study of human T cells and chemical hapten exposure. One entry per CDR3 protein results from TCRdb running MiXCR on the RACE reads. The sample carries about 190,000 distinct CDR3 sequences, around 23% recorded once. Stated time point: patch test 3, about 24 weeks after DPC sensitization. As for treatment: therapeutic diphenylcyclopropenone sensitization with weekly scalp DPC. The sequencing used whole blood, collected in connection with sensitization to the hapten diphenylcyclopropenone (DPC). All receptors come from a woman between 40 and 55 years old with alopecia areata. Some clones in this sample may be carry-over from other donors' samples.

In this sample, this clonotype turned up a few times. This chain links TRBV11-1 with TRBJ2-1; D unclear. CDR1 is SGHAT and CDR2 is FQDESV in the germline V gene (reference sequence). The CDR3 sequence is 13 residues long. The V end was cut by 4 bases, the J end by 6 bases, with 10 bases between. CDR3 in amino acids: CASSSYFGNEQFF. The CDR3 DNA follows: TGTGCCAGCAGCTCCTATTTTGGCAATGAGCAGTTCTTC.

The sample holds many counts of this clonotype. This sequence joins TRBV18 and TRBJ2-1; no clear D. The germline gives CDR1 KGHSH, CDR2 LQKENI. The CDR3 is 13 amino acids. With 10 bases removed from V and 10 bases from J, the gap between germline ends came to 20 bases. CDR3 sequence (DNA): TGTGCCACCCTGCCAGGCCTTGAGCAAGAGCAGTTCTTC. Protein: CATLPGLEQEQFF.

On this clonotype itself: This may be a read error: a much more frequent sequence differs by one nucleotide. This chain joins TRBV9 and TRBJ1-6; no definite D call. V dropped 4 bases and J dropped 7 bases, with 15 bases sitting between them. The CDR3 loop spans 15 amino acids. Germline V gene lookup returns CDR1 SGDLS and CDR2 YYNGEE. The CDR3, as DNA: TGTGCCAGCAGCCCGTGGGTCAGCCCCAATTCACCCCTCCACTTT. Its translation is CASSPWVSPNSPLHF. Variable domain in full (rest from reference TRBV9 and TRBJ1-6): DSGVTQTPKHLITATGQRVTLRCSPRSGDLSVYWYQQSLDQGLQFLIQYYNGEERAKGNILERFSAQQFPDLHSELNLSSLELGDSALYFCASSPWVSPNSPLHFGNGTRLTVT.

To note about this clonotype: The junction shows a germline mismatch at one end, possibly a read error. The rearrangement uses TRBV10-3 and TRBJ2-2; D remains unclear. This CDR3 has 13 amino acids. Germline V gene data show CDR1 as ENHRY and CDR2 as SYGVKD. CDR3 sequence: CAISESNNGELFF. For the CDR3, the DNA is TGTGCCATCAGTGAGTCGAACAACGGGGAGCTGTTTTTT.

The chain carries TRBV5-1 and TRBJ1-1, with 7 bases that match TRBD1. Germline V gene sequence: CDR1 SGHRS, CDR2 YFSETQ. The junction had 5 bases not matched to a gene; V was cut back by 0 bases and J by 0 bases. There are 16 residues in the CDR3. DNA of the CDR3: TGCGCCAGCAGCTTGGGCCGCAGGGGGATGAACACTGAAGCTTTCTTT. This encodes CASSLGRRGMNTEAFF.

This clonotype was seen more than once but under ten times. The gene calls are TRBV6-2 or TRBV6-3 and TRBJ2-7; 13 bases are a match to TRBD2. Germline CDR1 MNHEY, CDR2 SVGEGT. This CDR3 region has 15 residues. V dropped 6 bases and J dropped 6; count of bases not matched to a gene: 8. CDR3 amino acids: CASSLRTSGSGEQYF. As DNA, the CDR3 is TGTGCCAGCAGCCTACGGACTAGCGGGAGTGGCGAGCAGTACTTC.

As regards this clonotype: In this CDR3 the conserved last residue, phenylalanine or tryptophan, is missing, so a read error is likely. The J gene is TRBJ2-7, the V gene TRBV6-2 or TRBV6-3, with D perhaps being TRBD1 or TRBD2 (5 bases each). V dropped 5 bases and J dropped 0 bases, with 14 bases sitting between them. This CDR3 has 15 residues. Germline V gene lookup returns CDR1 MNHEY and CDR2 SVGEGT. CDR3 DNA sequence: TGTGCCAGCAGTGGGGGAGCGAGAGTCTCCTACGAGCAGTACCTC. It specifies CASSGGARVSYEQYL.

The CDR3 is CASSTGPRTGSNEQFF. CDR3 DNA: TGTGCCAGCAGCACCGGACCCCGGACAGGGTCCAATGAGCAGTTCTTC. This chain uses TRBV7-9 with TRBJ2-1; the match to TRBD1 covers 8 bases. The ends lost 5 bases at V and 6 bases at J; junction bases unmatched: 12. This CDR3 contains 16 residues. Germline CDR1 reads SEHNR; CDR2 reads FQNEAQ (reference sequence).

This clonotype was recorded many times. The rearrangement joins TRBV4-2 to TRBJ1-1; no firm D call. There are 15 residues in the CDR3. Trimming pared 0 bases from V and 5 bases from J, leaving 13 bases between. The germline V gene has CDR1 LGHNA and CDR2 YNFKEQ. The CDR3 protein is CASSQEAQRRTEAFF. The DNA of the CDR3 is TGTGCCAGCAGCCAAGAGGCGCAGCGGCGTACTGAAGCTTTCTTT.

The rearrangement uses TRBV20-1 and TRBJ2-7; 7 positions match TRBD2. Trimming took 1 base from V and 4 from J; bases not matched to a gene: 4. The CDR3 contains 13 residues. Germline CDR1 is DFQATT and CDR2 is SNEGSKA (reference sequence). Here the CDR3 reads CSARGPSGYEQYF. CDR3 DNA: TGCAGTGCTAGAGGTCCTAGCGGATACGAGCAGTACTTC.

This clonotype was detected ten times or more. V usage is TRBV28 and J usage is TRBJ1-2, with 9 bases aligning to TRBD1. J lost 4 bases, V lost 7 bases, and 7 bases had no gene match. Looked up from germline, CDR1 is MDHEN and CDR2 is SYDVKM. The CDR3 totals 14 residues. CDR3 protein: CASTQGQGGYGYTF. The CDR3, as DNA: TGTGCCAGCACCCAGGGACAGGGAGGCTATGGCTACACCTTC.

The V and J genes are TRBV29-1 and TRBJ2-5, with 8 bases matching TRBD2. CDR3 length equals 14 residues. Germline V gives CDR1 SQVTM, CDR2 ANQGSEA. V lost 4 bases and J lost 2; bases outside the gene matches: 6. CDR3 loop: CSVVVAGIQETQYF. The CDR3 region has the DNA TGCAGCGTTGTAGTAGCGGGGATACAAGAGACCCAGTACTTC.

This clonotype has just a few counts. The chain combines TRBV3-1 with TRBJ2-7, with TRBD1 matching 9 bases. There are 15 residues in the CDR3. Germline assignment: CDR1 LGHDT and CDR2 YNNKEL (reference sequence). V dropped 4 bases and J dropped 1; count of bases not matched to a gene: 5. The CDR3 bases are TGTGCCAGCAGCCTTGGGACAGGGCAGTCCTACGAGCAGTACTTC. Encoded protein: CASSLGTGQSYEQYF.

This clonotype came up a few times. V gene TRBV10-3 combines with J gene TRBJ2-5, with D possibly matching TRBD1 (6 bases). The V end was cut by 3 bases, the J end by 1 base, with 12 bases between. CDR1 is ENHRY, CDR2 SYGVKD, per germline. This CDR3 comprises 15 residues. DNA of the CDR3: TGTGCCATCAGTGACAGGGGTTACTTCCAAGAGACCCAGTACTTC. It specifies CAISDRGYFQETQYF.

This clonotype was found a few times. V gene TRBV5-6 combines with J gene TRBJ2-3; the match to TRBD1 covers 8 bases. Germline V gene sequence: CDR1 SGHDT, CDR2 YYEEEE. Trimming cost V 1 base and J 11 bases; bases outside gene matches: 18. The CDR3 runs 17 residues. The CDR3: CASSLFSGQETPRMQYF. CDR3 sequence (DNA): TGTGCCAGCAGCTTGTTTTCGGGACAGGAAACGCCCAGGATGCAGTATTTT.

The chain links TRBV6-2 or TRBV6-3 to TRBJ2-7, with no clear D. The CDR3 has 14 amino acids. The V end was cut by 7 bases, the J end by 1 base, with 14 bases between. Per the germline V gene, CDR1 is MNHEY and CDR2 is SVGEGT. The CDR3 DNA reads as TGTGCCAGCACCCCCGGAGTCAGGTCCTACGAGCAGTACTTC. Its protein is CASTPGVRSYEQYF.

This clonotype was seen a few times. J is TRBJ1-1 and V is TRBV9, with TRBD1 matching over 12 bases. CDR1 is SGDLS and CDR2 is YYNGEE in the germline V gene. The CDR3 consists of 17 residues. Losses at the gene ends were 7 bases for V and 4 bases for J; bases not matched to a gene: 14. The CDR3 DNA follows: TGTGCCAGCTCAACAGGGGGGACAGGGGGCGCCGGCACTGAAGCTTTCTTT. This translates into CASSTGGTGGAGTEAFF.

This clonotype occurred many times. The chain has TRBV29-1 and TRBJ2-3; tentative D call: TRBD1 (5 bases). Per germline, CDR1 SQVTM and CDR2 ANQGSEA. This CDR3 region has 14 residues. Trimming removed 4 bases at V and 2 bases at J, with 13 bases between. The CDR3 coding sequence is TGCAGCGTTGGTTTTAAAGGGGCCACAGATACGCAGTATTTT. Its protein is CSVGFKGATDTQYF.

Only a few counts were recorded for this clonotype. This chain connects TRBV2 to TRBJ1-3; D is possibly TRBD1 (5 bases). This CDR3 is 15 amino acids long. V was pared by 2 bases and J by 0 bases, with 8 bases between. Germline V gene data show CDR1 as SNHLY and CDR2 as FYNNEI. The CDR3 region is CASSERGTSGNTIYF. CDR3 nucleotides: TGTGCCAGCAGTGAACGGGGGACCTCTGGAAACACCATATATTTT. Drawing the rest from reference TRBV2 and TRBJ1-3, the complete variable domain is EPEVTQTPSHQVTQMGQEVILRCVPISNHLYFYWYRQILGQKVEFLVSFYNNEISEKSEIFDDQFSVERPDGSNFTLKIRSTKLEDSAMYFCASSERGTSGNTIYFGEGSWLTVV.

The table lists this clonotype with a few counts. The gene calls are TRBV5-1 and TRBJ2-2, with 9 nucleotides matching TRBD2. Germline lookup yields CDR1 SGHRS and CDR2 YFSETQ. The CDR3 is 15 residues long. V lost 2 bases and J lost 7; bases outside the gene matches: 6. The CDR3 loop reads CASSFQGLAGGELFF. The DNA of the CDR3 is TGCGCCAGCAGCTTCCAGGGACTAGCAGGCGGGGAGCTGTTTTTT.

The chain uses TRBV7-9 and TRBJ2-5, with TRBD2 matching 13 bases. Germline lookup yields CDR1 SEHNR and CDR2 FQNEAQ (reference sequence). J gave up 6 bases and V 5 bases, and 6 bases lay outside the gene matches. The CDR3 has 15 residues. The CDR3 nucleotides are TGTGCCAGCAGCCCGGGACTAGCGGGACACAAGACCCAGTACTTC. Protein product: CASSPGLAGHKTQYF.

The chain uses TRBV29-1 and TRBJ2-5; possible D gene TRBD1, 5 bases. The germline CDR1 and CDR2 sequences are SQVTM and ANQGSEA. V was trimmed by 4 bases and J by 3 bases, leaving 12 bases between them. This CDR3 is built from 13 residues. In nucleotides, the CDR3 is TGCAGCGTTGCATTCAGGGTAAAAGAGACCCAGTACTTC. Its protein product is CSVAFRVKETQYF.